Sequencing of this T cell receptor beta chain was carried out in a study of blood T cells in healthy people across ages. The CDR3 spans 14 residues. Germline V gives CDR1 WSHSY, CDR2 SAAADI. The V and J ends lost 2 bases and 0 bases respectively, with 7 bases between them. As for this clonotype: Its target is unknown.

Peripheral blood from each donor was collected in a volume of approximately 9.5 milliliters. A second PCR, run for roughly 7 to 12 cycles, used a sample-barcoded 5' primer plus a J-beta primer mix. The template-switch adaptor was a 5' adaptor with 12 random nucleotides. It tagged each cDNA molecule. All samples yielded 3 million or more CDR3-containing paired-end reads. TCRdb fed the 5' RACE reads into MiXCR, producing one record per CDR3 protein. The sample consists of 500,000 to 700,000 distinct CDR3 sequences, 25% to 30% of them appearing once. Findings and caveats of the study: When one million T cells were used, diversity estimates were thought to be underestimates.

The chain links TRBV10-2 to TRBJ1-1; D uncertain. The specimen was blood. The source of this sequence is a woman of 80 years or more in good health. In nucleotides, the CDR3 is TGCGCCAGCAGTGAGATATCAATGAACACTGAAGCTTTCTTT. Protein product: CASSEISMNTEAFF.